Following are 15 T cell receptor beta chains from one sample sequenced in a study of T-cell memory formation after mild COVID-19. TCRdb analysed the 5' RACE reads with MiXCR anew, one entry per CDR3 protein. The sample shows about 420,000 distinct CDR3 sequences, less than 25% of them seen only once. The sequenced material came from PBMCs or a T cell subset sorted from them (not recorded which). The receptors here all came from an adult woman who had mild COVID-19 (a few samples of this study predate the infection). Cell type and time point are not known.

CDR3 protein: CASSLVGAGNNEQFF. The CDR3 DNA reads as TGTGCCAGCAGCTTAGTTGGAGCGGGGAACAATGAGCAGTTCTTC. The rearrangement links TRBV7-9 to TRBJ2-1, with 7 bases identical to TRBD2. This CDR3 has 15 amino acids. With 1 base clipped from V and 5 bases from J, the junction kept 5 bases outside the gene matches. Germline lookup yields CDR1 SEHNR and CDR2 FQNEAQ (reference sequence).

The chain combines TRBV24-1 with TRBJ2-7; no definite D call. Between the trimmed V and J ends, which lost 5 bases and 9 bases, there was a span of 13 bases. Germline V gives CDR1 KGHDR, CDR2 SFDVKD. CDR3 length equals 12 residues. The CDR3, as DNA: TGTGCCACCAGTGGATATTTCGGTGGGCAGTACTTC. Its protein is CATSGYFGGQYF.

This chain connects TRBV24-1 to TRBJ1-5, with no clear D. Trimming removed 4 bases at V and 6 bases at J, with 12 bases between. CDR1 is KGHDR and CDR2 is SFDVKD in the germline V gene. CDR3 length: 14 residues. In nucleotides, the CDR3 is TGTGCCACCAGTGAGTCAGGATCAGGTCAGCCCCAGCATTTT. This codes for CATSESGSGQPQHF.

This clonotype was detected only a few times. This chain links TRBV7-3 with TRBJ2-2; TRBD1 agrees at 8 bases. CDR1 SGHTA and CDR2 FQGTGA come from the germline V gene. The CDR3 runs to 14 residues. The junction had 6 bases not matched to a gene; V was cut back by 5 bases and J by 7 bases. The CDR3 protein is CASSVDRAGGELFF. The CDR3 bases are TGTGCCAGCAGCGTGGACAGGGCGGGCGGGGAGCTGTTTTTT. The whole variable domain, filled in from reference TRBV7-3 and TRBJ2-2, reads GAGVSQTPSNKVTEKGKYVELRCDPISGHTALYWYRQSLGQGPEFLIYFQGTGAADDSGLPNDRFFAVRPEGSVSTLKIQRTERGDSAVYLCASSVDRAGGELFFGEGSRLTVL.

This chain joins TRBV5-1 and TRBJ1-1; 8 bases line up with TRBD1. The CDR3 has 16 residues. V was pared by 0 bases and J by 0 bases, with 4 bases of the junction left unmatched. CDR1 is SGHRS, CDR2 YFSETQ, per germline. CDR3 bases: TGCGCCAGCAGCTTGGAAGCGGGACAGGTGAACACTGAAGCTTTCTTT. Its translation is CASSLEAGQVNTEAFF.

This clonotype was seen only a few times. The chain carries TRBV29-1 and TRBJ1-1, with unresolved D. CDR3 length: 16 residues. V was shortened by 3 bases and J by 0 bases, with 17 bases between the two germline ends. The germline V gene encodes CDR1 SQVTM and CDR2 ANQGSEA. CDR3 coding DNA: TGCAGCGTTGACTGGTTTTCAAAGCTCATGAACACTGAAGCTTTCTTT. Amino acid sequence: CSVDWFSKLMNTEAFF. The whole variable domain, filled in from reference TRBV29-1 and TRBJ1-1, reads SAVISQKPSRDICQRGTSLTIQCQVDSQVTMMFWYRQQPGQSLTLIATANQGSEATYESGFVIDKFPISRPNLTFSTLTVSNMSPEDSSIYLCSVDWFSKLMNTEAFFGQGTRLTVV.

The chain carries TRBV30 and TRBJ2-7; perhaps D is TRBD1 or TRBD2 (5 bases each). This CDR3 has 14 residues. CDR1 and CDR2 (germline): GTSNPN, SVGIG (reference sequence). V gave up 2 bases and J gave up 5 bases, with 16 bases separating them. CDR3 loop: CAWSWGSGSNEQYF. The CDR3 region has the DNA TGTGCCTGGAGTTGGGGGTCGGGGTCCAACGAGCAGTACTTC.

The rearrangement joins TRBV4-2 to TRBJ1-5; D call uncertain. Germline loops: CDR1 LGHNA, CDR2 YNFKEQ. The V end was cut by 4 bases, the J end by 0 bases, with 13 bases between. The CDR3 has 16 amino acids. DNA for the CDR3: TGTGCCAGCAGCCTACCAGGTCTTTATAGCAATCAGCCCCAGCATTTT. Protein: CASSLPGLYSNQPQHF.

This clonotype was seen more than once but under ten times. V and J are TRBV5-1 and TRBJ2-7; D possibly corresponds to TRBD1 (6 bases). With 0 bases removed from V and 7 bases from J, the gap between germline ends came to 17 bases. Germline CDR1 is SGHRS and CDR2 is YFSETQ. This CDR3 has 15 amino acids. This chain's CDR3 is CASSLESGTPGEQYF. CDR3 coding DNA: TGCGCCAGCAGCTTGGAGTCAGGGACACCTGGGGAGCAGTACTTC.

This clonotype was seen only a few times. This chain joins TRBV4-1 and TRBJ2-1; TRBD2 agrees at 9 bases. Germline-derived CDR1 and CDR2 are MGHRA and YSYEKL. The CDR3 is 15 residues long. Trimming took 4 bases from V and 8 from J; bases not matched to a gene: 9. The CDR3 nucleotides are TGCGCCAGCAGCCCCCGAGTAGCGGGAGTTGATGAGCAGTTCTTC. This gives the protein CASSPRVAGVDEQFF.

The chain links TRBV30 to TRBJ1-2; perhaps TRBD1 as D (6 bases). There are 16 residues in the CDR3. CDR1 GTSNPN and CDR2 SVGIG come from the germline V gene (reference sequence). V was pared by 2 bases and J by 5 bases, with 21 bases between. Here the CDR3 reads CAWSLSGQGRRYGYTF. DNA for the CDR3: TGTGCCTGGAGTCTAAGTGGTCAGGGGAGGCGTTATGGCTACACCTTC.

The rearrangement joins TRBV2 to TRBJ1-6; 9 nucleotides line up with TRBD1. V shed 4 bases and J 9 bases; nucleotides not matched to a gene: 7. The CDR3 sequence is 15 residues long. Germline CDR1 SNHLY, CDR2 FYNNEI. CDR3 sequence reads: CASSVYGTGISPLHF. DNA for the CDR3: TGTGCCAGCAGTGTCTACGGGACAGGGATTTCACCCCTCCACTTT. Filled out from reference TRBV2 and TRBJ1-6, the complete variable domain reads EPEVTQTPSHQVTQMGQEVILRCVPISNHLYFYWYRQILGQKVEFLVSFYNNEISEKSEIFDDQFSVERPDGSNFTLKIRSTKLEDSAMYFCASSVYGTGISPLHFGNGTRLTVT.

The chain recombines TRBV29-1 with TRBJ2-1; perhaps D is TRBD1 or TRBD2 (5 bases each). The CDR3 length is 14 residues. Germline V gene sequence: CDR1 SQVTM, CDR2 ANQGSEA. The V and J ends lost 5 bases and 2 bases respectively, with 13 bases between them. CDR3 in DNA: TGCAGCGTTATCCCGGGACGGACCTACAATGAGCAGTTCTTC. This codes for CSVIPGRTYNEQFF.

This chain links TRBV6-2 or TRBV6-3 with TRBJ2-1, with D perhaps TRBD2 (6 bases). The germline CDR1 and CDR2 sequences are MNHEY and SVGEGT. The CDR3 runs to 13 residues. The V and J ends lost 0 bases and 10 bases respectively, with 10 bases between them. The CDR3 sequence: CASSYSGGTEQFF. CDR3 DNA sequence: TGTGCCAGCAGTTACTCGGGGGGAACGGAGCAGTTCTTC.

This chain links TRBV18 with TRBJ1-6; D is ambiguous. This CDR3 spans 14 amino acids. Germline values: CDR1 KGHSH, CDR2 LQKENI. V lost 4 bases, J lost 7 bases, and 11 bases lay in between. In nucleotides, the CDR3 is TGTGCCAGCTCACTCGAAGGAGGGAATTCACCCCTCCACTTT. Protein sequence: CASSLEGGNSPLHF.